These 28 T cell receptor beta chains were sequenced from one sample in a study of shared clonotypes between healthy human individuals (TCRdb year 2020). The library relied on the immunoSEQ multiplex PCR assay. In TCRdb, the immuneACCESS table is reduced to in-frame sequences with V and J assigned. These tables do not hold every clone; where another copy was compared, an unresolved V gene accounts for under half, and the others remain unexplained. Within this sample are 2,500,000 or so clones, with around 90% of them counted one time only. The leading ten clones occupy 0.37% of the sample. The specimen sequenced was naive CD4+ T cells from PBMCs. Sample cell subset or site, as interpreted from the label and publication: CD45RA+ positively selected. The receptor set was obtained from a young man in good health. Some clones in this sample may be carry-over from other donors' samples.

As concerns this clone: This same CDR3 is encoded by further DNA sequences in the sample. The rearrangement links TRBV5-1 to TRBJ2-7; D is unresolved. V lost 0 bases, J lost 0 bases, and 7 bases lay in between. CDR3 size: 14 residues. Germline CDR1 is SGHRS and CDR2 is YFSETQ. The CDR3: CASSLAGNSYEQYF. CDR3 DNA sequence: TGCGCCAGCAGCTTGGCTGGTAACTCCTACGAGCAGTACTTC.

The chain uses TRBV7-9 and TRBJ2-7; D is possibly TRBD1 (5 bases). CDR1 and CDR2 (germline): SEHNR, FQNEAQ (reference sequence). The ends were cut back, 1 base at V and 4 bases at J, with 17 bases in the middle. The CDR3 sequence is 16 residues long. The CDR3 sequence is CASSLVKGSSNYEQYF. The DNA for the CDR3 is TGTGCCAGCAGCTTAGTAAAGGGGTCTTCAAATTACGAGCAGTACTTC.

CDR3 region: CASSLLRGPLGTGELFF. The CDR3 coding sequence is TGTGCCAGCAGTTTATTACGGGGGCCATTAGGCACCGGGGAGCTGTTTTTT. The rearrangement joins TRBV28 to TRBJ2-2; D could derive from TRBD1 or TRBD2 (6 bases each). V lost 1 base to trimming and J lost 4 bases, with 16 bases between them. Germline lookup yields CDR1 MDHEN and CDR2 SYDVKM. The CDR3 runs 17 residues.

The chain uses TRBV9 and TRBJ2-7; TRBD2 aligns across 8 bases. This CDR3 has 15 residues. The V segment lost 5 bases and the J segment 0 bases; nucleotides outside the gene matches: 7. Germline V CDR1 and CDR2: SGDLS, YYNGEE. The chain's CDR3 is CASSELADLSYEQYF. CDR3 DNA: TGTGCCAGCAGTGAACTAGCGGACCTCTCCTACGAGCAGTACTTC.

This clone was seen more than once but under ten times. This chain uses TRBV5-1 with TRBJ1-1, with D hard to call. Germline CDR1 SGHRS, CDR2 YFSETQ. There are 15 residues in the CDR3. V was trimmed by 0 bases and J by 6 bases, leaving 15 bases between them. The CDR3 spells CASSLAPDGVAEAFF. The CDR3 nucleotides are TGCGCCAGCAGCTTGGCTCCCGACGGGGTAGCTGAAGCTTTCTTT.

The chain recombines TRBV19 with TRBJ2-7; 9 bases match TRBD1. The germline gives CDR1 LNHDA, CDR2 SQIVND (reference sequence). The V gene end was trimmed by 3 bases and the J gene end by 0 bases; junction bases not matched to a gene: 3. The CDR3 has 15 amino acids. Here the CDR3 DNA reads TGTGCCAGTAGTATTTCACAGGGGGCCTCCTACGAGCAGTACTTC. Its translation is CASSISQGASYEQYF.

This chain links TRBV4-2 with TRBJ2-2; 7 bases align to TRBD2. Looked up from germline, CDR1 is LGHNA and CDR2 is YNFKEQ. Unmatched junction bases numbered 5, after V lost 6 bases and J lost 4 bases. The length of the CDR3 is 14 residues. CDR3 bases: TGTGCCAGCAGTTTAGGGGAGGGCACCGGGGAGCTGTTTTTT. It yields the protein CASSLGEGTGELFF.

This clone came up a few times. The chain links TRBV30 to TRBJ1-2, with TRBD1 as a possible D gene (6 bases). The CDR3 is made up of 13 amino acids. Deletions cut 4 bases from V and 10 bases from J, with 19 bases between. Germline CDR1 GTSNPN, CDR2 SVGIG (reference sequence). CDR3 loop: CAWTPGTSSVYTF. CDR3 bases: TGTGCCTGGACCCCCGGGACATCATCTGTCTACACCTTC. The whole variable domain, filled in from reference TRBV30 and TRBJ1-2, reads SQTIHQWPATLVQPVGSPLSLECTVEGTSNPNLYWYRQAAGRGLQLLFYSVGIGQISSEVPQNLSASRPQDRQFILSSKKLLLSDSGFYLCAWTPGTSSVYTFGSGTRLTVV.

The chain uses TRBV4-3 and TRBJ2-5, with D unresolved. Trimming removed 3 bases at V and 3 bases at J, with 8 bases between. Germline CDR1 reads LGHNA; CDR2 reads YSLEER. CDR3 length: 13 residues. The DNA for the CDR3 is TGCGCCAGCAGCCAGAGGTGGAAAGAGACCCAGTACTTC. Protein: CASSQRWKETQYF.

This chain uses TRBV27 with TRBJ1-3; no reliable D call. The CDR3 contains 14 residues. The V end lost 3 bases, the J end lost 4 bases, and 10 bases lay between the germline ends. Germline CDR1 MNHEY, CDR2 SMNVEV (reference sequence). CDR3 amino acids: CASSFGPLGNTIYF. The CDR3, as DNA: TGTGCCAGCAGTTTCGGGCCCCTCGGAAACACCATATATTTT.

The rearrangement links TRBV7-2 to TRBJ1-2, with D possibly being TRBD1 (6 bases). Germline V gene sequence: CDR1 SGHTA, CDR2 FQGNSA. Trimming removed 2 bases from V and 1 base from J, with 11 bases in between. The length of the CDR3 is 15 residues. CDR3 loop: CASSLTGQNNYGYTF. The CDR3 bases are TGTGCCAGCAGCTTAACAGGACAGAATAACTATGGCTACACCTTC. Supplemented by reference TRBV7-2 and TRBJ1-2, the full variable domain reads GAGVSQSPSNKVTEKGKDVELRCDPISGHTALYWYRQSLGQGLEFLIYFQGNSAPDKSGLPSDRFSAERTGGSVSTLTIQRTQQEDSAVYLCASSLTGQNNYGYTFGSGTRLTVV.

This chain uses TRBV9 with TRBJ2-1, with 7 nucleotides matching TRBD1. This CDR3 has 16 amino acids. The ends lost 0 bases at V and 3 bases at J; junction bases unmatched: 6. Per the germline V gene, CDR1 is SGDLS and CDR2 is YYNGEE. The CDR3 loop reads CASSVEGQRFYNEQFF. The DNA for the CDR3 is TGTGCCAGCAGCGTAGAGGGACAGAGGTTCTACAATGAGCAGTTCTTC.

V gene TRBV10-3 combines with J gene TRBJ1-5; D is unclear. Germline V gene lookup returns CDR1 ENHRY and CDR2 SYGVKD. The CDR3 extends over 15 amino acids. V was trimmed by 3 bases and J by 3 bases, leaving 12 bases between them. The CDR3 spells CAISEFGGVNQPQHF. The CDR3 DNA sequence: TGTGCCATCAGTGAATTTGGTGGAGTCAATCAGCCCCAGCATTTT.

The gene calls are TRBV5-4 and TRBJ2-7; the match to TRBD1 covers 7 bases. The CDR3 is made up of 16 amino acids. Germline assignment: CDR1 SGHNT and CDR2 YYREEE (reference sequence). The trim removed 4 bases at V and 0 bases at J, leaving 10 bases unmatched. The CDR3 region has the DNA TGTGCCAGCAGCCCGACTCCGGGACAGTTCTCCTACGAGCAGTACTTC. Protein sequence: CASSPTPGQFSYEQYF. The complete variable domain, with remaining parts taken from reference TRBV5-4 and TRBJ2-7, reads ETGVTQSPTHLIKTRGQQVTLRCSSQSGHNTVSWYQQALGQGPQFIFQYYREEENGRGNFPPRFSGLQFPNYSSELNVNALELDDSALYLCASSPTPGQFSYEQYFGPGTRLTVT.

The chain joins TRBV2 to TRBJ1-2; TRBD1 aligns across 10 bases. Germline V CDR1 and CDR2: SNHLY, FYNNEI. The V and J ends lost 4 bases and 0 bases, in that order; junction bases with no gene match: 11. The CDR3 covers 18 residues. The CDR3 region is CASSAPRDRGASNYGYTF. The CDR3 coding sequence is TGTGCCAGCAGTGCCCCTCGGGACAGGGGCGCCTCTAACTATGGCTACACCTTC.

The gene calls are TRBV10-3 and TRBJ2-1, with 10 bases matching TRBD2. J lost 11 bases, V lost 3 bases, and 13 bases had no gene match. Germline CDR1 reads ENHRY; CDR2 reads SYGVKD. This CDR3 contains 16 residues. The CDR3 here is CAISDLGASGSSKQFF. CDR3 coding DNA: TGTGCCATCAGTGATCTAGGGGCTAGCGGGAGTAGCAAGCAGTTCTTC.

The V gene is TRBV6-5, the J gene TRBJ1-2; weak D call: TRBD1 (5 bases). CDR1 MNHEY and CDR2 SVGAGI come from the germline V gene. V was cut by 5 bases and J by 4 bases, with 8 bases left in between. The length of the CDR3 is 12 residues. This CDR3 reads CASSGDRYGYTF. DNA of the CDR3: TGTGCCAGCAGTGGGGACCGCTATGGCTACACCTTC.

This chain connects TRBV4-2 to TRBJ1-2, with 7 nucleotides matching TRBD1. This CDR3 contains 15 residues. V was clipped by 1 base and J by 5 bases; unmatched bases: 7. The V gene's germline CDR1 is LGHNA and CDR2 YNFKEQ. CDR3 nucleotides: TGTGCCAGCAGCCAAGCTACCGGGACAGAGTATGGCTACACCTTC. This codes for CASSQATGTEYGYTF.

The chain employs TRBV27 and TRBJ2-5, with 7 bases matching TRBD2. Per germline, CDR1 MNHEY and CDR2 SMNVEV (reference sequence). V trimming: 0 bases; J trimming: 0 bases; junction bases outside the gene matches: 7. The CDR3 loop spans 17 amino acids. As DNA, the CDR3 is TGTGCCAGCAGTTTATCGCTGAGCGGGGCCTACCAAGAGACCCAGTACTTC. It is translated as CASSLSLSGAYQETQYF.

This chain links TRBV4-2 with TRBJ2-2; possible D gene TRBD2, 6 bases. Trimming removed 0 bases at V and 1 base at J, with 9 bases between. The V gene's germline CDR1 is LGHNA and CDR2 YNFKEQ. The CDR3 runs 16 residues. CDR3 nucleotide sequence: TGTGCCAGCAGCCAAGAGAGGAGGGGGAACACCGGGGAGCTGTTTTTT. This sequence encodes CASSQERRGNTGELFF.

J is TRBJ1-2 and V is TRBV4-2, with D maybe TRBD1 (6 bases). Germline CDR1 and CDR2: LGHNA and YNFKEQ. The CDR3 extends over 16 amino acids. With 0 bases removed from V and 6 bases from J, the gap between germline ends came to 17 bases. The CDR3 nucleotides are TGTGCCAGCAGCCAAGACGTTGCGGGGGGGGCTGATGGCTACACCTTC. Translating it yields CASSQDVAGGADGYTF.

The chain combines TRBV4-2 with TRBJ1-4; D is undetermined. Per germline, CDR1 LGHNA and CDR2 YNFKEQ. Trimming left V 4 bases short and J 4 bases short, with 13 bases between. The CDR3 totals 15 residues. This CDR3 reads CASSPPRQLNEKLFF. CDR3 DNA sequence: TGTGCCAGCAGCCCCCCACGGCAGCTTAATGAAAAACTGTTTTTT.

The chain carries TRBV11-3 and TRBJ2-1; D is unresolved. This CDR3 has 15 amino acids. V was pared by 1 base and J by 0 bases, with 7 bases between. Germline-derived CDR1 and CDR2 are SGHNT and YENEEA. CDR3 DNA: TGTGCCAGCAGCTTAGGCAGTCCCTCCTACAATGAGCAGTTCTTC. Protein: CASSLGSPSYNEQFF. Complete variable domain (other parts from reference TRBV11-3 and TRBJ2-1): EAGVVQSPRYKIIEKKQPVAFWCNPISGHNTLYWYLQNLGQGPELLIRYENEEAVDDSQLPKDRFSAERLKGVDSTLKIQPAELGDSAVYLCASSLGSPSYNEQFFGPGTRLTVL.

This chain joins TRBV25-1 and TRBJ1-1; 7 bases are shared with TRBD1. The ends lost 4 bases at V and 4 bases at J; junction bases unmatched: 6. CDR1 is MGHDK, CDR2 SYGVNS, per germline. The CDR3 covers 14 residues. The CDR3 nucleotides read TGTGCCAGCAGTGCGACAGGGTTAGGCACTGAAGCTTTCTTT. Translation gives CASSATGLGTEAFF.

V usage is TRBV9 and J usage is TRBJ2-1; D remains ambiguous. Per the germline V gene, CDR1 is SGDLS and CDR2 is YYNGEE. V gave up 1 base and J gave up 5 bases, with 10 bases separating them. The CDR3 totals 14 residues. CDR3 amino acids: CASSVFGSDNEQFF. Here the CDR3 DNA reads TGTGCCAGCAGCGTATTCGGGTCGGACAATGAGCAGTTCTTC.

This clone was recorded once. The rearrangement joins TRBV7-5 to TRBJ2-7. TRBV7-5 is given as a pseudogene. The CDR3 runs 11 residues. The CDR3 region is CVRSLIYEQYF. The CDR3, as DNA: TGTGTCAGAAGCCTGATCTACGAGCAGTACTTC.

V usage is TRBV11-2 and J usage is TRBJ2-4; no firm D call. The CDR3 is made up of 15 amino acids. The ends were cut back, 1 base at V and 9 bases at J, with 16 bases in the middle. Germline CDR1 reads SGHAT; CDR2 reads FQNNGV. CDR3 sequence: CASSLASRVVGIQYF. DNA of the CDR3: TGTGCCAGCAGCTTAGCTTCCCGCGTAGTGGGCATTCAGTACTTC. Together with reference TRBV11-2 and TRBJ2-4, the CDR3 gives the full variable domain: EAGVAQSPRYKIIEKRQSVAFWCNPISGHATLYWYQQILGQGPKLLIQFQNNGVVDDSQLPKDRFSAERLKGVDSTLKIQPAKLEDSAVYLCASSLASRVVGIQYFGAGTRLSVL.

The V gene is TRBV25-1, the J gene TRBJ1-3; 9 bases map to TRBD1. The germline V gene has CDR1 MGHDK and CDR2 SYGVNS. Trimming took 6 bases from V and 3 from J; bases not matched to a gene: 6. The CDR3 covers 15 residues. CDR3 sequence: CASSHRGLNGNTIYF. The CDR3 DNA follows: TGTGCCAGCAGCCACAGGGGGCTGAATGGAAACACCATATATTTT.